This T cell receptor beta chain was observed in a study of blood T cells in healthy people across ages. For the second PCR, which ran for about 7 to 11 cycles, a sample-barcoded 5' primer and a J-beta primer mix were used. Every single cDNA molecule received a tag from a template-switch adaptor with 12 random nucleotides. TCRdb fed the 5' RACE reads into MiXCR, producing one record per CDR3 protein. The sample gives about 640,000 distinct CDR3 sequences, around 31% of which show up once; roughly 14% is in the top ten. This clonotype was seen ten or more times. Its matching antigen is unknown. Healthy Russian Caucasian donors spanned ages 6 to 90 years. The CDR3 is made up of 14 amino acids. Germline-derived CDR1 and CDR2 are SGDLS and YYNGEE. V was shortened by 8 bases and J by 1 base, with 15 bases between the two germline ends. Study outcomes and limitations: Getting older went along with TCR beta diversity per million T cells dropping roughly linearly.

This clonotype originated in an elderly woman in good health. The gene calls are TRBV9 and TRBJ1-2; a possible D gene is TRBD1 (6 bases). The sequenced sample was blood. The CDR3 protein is CASQGGTYNYGYTF. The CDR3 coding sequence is TGTGCCAGTCAAGGGGGGACCTATAACTATGGCTACACCTTC.